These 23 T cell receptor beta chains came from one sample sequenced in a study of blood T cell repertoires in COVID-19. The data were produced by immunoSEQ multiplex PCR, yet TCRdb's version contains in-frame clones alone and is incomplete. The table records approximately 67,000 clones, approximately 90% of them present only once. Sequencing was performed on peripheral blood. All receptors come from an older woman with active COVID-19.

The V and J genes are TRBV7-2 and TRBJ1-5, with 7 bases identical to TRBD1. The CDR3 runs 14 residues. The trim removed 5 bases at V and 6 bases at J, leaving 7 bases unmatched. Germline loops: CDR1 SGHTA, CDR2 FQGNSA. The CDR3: CASSKQGSGQPQHF. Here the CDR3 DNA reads TGTGCCAGCAGCAAACAGGGGTCTGGTCAGCCCCAGCATTTT.

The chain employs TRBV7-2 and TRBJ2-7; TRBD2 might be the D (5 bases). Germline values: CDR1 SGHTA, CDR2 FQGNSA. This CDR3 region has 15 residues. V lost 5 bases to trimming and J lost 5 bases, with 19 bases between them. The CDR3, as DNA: TGTGCCAGCAGCCCTACTTCCCGCGGGCTCAACGAGCAGTACTTC. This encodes CASSPTSRGLNEQYF.

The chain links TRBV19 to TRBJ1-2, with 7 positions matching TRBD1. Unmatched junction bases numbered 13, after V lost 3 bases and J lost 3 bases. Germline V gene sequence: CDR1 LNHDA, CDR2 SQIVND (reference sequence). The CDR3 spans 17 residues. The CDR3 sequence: CASSIKGQLNLDYGYTF. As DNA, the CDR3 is TGTGCCAGTAGTATTAAGGGACAGCTGAACCTGGACTATGGCTACACCTTC.

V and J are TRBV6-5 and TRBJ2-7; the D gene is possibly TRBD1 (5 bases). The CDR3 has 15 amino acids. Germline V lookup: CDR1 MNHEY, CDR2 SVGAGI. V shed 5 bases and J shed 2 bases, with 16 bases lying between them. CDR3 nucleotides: TGTGCCAGCAGTCCAGCAGGGCGGCGGACCTACGAGCAGTACTTC. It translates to CASSPAGRRTYEQYF.

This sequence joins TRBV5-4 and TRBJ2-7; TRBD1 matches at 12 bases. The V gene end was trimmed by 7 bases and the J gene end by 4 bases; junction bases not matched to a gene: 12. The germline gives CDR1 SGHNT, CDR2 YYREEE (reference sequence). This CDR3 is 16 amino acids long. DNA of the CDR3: TGTGCCAGCCTTCCGGGACAGGGGGCCCCCGGTTACGAGCAGTACTTC. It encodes CASLPGQGAPGYEQYF.

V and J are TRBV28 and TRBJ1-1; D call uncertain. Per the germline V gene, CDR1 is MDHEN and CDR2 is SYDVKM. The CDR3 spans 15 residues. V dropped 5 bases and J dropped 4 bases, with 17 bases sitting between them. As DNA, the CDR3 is TGTGCCAGCAGTCCCCCGCGAGGGATCGGCACTGAAGCTTTCTTT. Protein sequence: CASSPPRGIGTEAFF.

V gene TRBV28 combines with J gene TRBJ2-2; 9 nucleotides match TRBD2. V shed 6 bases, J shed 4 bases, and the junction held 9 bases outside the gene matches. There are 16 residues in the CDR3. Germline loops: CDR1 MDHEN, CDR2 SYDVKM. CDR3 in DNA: TGTGCCAGCAGCCGCGGGGGGGGGTACCTCACCGGGGAGCTGTTTTTT. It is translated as CASSRGGGYLTGELFF.

CDR3 loop: CASSLDGGTEAFF. CDR3 in DNA: TGTGCCAGCAGCCTCGACGGGGGGACTGAAGCTTTCTTT. V gene TRBV7-9 combines with J gene TRBJ1-1; D might be TRBD1 (5 bases). Germline CDR1 is SEHNR and CDR2 is FQNEAQ (reference sequence). The CDR3 is 13 amino acids. V was shortened by 5 bases and J by 5 bases, with 12 bases between the two germline ends.

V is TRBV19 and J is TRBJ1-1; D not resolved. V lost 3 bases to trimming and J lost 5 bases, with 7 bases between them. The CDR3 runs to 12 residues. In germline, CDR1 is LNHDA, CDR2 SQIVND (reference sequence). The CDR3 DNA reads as TGTGCCAGTAGTATGGGAGGAACTGAAGCTTTCTTT. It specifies CASSMGGTEAFF. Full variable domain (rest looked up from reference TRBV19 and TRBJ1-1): DGGITQSPKYLFRKEGQNVTLSCEQNLNHDAMYWYRQDPGQGLRLIYYSQIVNDFQKGDIAEGYSVSREKKESFPLTVTSAQKNPTAFYLCASSMGGTEAFFGQGTRLTVV.

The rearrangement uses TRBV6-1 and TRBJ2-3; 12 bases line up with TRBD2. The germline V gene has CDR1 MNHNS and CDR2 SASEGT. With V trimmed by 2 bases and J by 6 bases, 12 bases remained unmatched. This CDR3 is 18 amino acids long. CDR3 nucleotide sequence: TGTGCCAGCAGTGAATCGACTAGCGGGAGTGTCTATTCGGATACGCAGTATTTT. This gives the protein CASSESTSGSVYSDTQYF.

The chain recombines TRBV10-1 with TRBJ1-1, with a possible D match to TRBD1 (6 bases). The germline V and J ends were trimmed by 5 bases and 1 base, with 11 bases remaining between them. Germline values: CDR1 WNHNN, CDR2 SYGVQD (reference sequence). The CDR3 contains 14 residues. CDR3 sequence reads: CASSLKQGNTEAFF. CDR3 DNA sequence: TGCGCCAGCAGTCTTAAACAGGGGAACACTGAAGCTTTCTTT.

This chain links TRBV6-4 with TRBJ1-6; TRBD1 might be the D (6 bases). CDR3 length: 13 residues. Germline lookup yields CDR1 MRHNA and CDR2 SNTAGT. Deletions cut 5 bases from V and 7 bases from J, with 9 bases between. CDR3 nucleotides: TGTGCCAGCAGTACCACAGGGAATTCACCCCTCCACTTT. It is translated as CASSTTGNSPLHF.

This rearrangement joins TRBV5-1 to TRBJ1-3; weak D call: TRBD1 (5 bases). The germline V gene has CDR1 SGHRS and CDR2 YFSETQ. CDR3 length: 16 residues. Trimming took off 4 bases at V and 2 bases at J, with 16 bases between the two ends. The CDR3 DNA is TGCGCCAGCAGCCTGGAAGTACAGGTAGCTGGAAACACCATATATTTT. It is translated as CASSLEVQVAGNTIYF.

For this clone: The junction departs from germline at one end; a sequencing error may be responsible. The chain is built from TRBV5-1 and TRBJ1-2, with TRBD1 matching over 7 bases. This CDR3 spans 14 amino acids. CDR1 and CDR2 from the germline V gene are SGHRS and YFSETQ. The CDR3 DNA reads TGCGCCAGCAGCCAAGGGACAGTACCCTATAGCTACACCTTC. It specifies CASSQGTVPYSYTF.

The DNA for the CDR3 is TGTGCCAGCAGCTCTACAGGGCTCTCTGGAAACACCATATATTTT. Translated: CASSSTGLSGNTIYF. The chain couples TRBV5-6 to TRBJ1-3, with D possibly being TRBD1 (6 bases). V was trimmed by 3 bases and J by 0 bases, leaving 10 bases between them. The CDR3 loop spans 15 amino acids. CDR1 is SGHDT and CDR2 is YYEEEE in the germline V gene.

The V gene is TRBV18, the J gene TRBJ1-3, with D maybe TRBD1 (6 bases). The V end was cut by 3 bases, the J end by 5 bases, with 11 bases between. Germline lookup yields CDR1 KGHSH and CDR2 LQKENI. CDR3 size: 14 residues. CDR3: CASSPRQERNTIYF. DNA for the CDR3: TGTGCCAGCTCACCTCGACAGGAAAGAAACACCATATATTTT.

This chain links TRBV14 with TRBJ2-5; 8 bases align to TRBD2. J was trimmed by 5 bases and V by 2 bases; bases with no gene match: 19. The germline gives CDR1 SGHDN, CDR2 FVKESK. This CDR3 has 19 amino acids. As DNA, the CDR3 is TGTGCCAGCAGCCAAATTACCTTTTTTGCGGGAGGTACGAGGGAGACCCAGTACTTC. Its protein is CASSQITFFAGGTRETQYF.

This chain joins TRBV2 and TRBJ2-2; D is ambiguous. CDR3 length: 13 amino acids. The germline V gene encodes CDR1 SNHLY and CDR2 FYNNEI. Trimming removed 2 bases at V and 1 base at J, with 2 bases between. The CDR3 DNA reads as TGTGCCAGCAGTGAACAGAACACCGGGGAGCTGTTTTTT. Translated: CASSEQNTGELFF.

The CDR3 DNA reads TGTGCCAGCGGAATCACCGCGGGAGTCTCTGTAGAGACCCAGTACTTC. Protein product: CASGITAGVSVETQYF. The gene calls are TRBV7-9 and TRBJ2-5; 7 bases match TRBD2. There are 16 residues in the CDR3. The germline CDR1 and CDR2 sequences are SEHNR and FQNEAQ (reference sequence). The ends lost 8 bases at V and 4 bases at J; junction bases unmatched: 16.

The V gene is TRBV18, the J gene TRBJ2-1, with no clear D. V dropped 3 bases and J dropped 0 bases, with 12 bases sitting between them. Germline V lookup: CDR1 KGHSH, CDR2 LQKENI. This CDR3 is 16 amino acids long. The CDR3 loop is CASSPAPISSYNEQFF. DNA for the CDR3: TGTGCCAGCTCACCGGCTCCAATAAGCTCCTACAATGAGCAGTTCTTC.

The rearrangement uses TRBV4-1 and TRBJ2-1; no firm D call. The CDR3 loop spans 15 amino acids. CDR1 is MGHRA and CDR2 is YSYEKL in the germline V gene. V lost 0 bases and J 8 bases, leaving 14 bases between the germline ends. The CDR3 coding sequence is TGCGCCAGCAGCCAAGACCCACGCGCGCCGGATGAGCAGTTCTTC. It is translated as CASSQDPRAPDEQFF.

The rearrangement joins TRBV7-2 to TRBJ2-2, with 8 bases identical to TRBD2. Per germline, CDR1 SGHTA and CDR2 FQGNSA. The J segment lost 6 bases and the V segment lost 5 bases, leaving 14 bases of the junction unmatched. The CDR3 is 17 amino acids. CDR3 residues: CASSRSGAGVLAGELFF. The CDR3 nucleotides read TGTGCCAGCAGCCGTTCCGGAGCGGGAGTATTAGCCGGGGAGCTGTTTTTT.

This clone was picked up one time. In DNA, the CDR3 is TGTGCCAGCCTACCCCGAGACAGGGATTATGAGACCCAGTACTTC. As protein: CASLPRDRDYETQYF. The chain has TRBV2 and TRBJ2-5; 7 nucleotides line up with TRBD1. Per the germline V gene, CDR1 is SNHLY and CDR2 is FYNNEI. The CDR3 spans 15 residues. After removal of 8 bases from V and 5 bases from J, the junction contained 14 bases not matched to a gene.